A selection of T cell receptor beta chains follows, all from one sample in a study of cytomegalovirus exposure and HLA in healthy donors. Produced via immunoSEQ multiplex PCR; TCRdb's table is partial and in-frame only. Here the sample spans about 160,000 clones, 60% to 80% being singletons. Specimen: PBMCs. All receptors come from a woman aged 45-60 years in good health and CMV-seropositive. Each CDR3 is given with its conserved first and last residue. A D gene is named only where the DNA matches it firmly. Rows may omit the clone size; those that give it use once, few, many or a size class.

clone_size	cdr3_length	v_call	j_call	d_call	cdr3_aa	cdr3_nt
NA	15	TRBV25-1	TRBJ1-2	TRBD1	CASSEYQGAGYGYTF	TGTGCCAGCAGTGAATACCAGGGGGCCGGCTATGGCTACACCTTC
NA	14	TRBV4-1	TRBJ2-7	NA	CASSLSGTTYEQYF	TGCGCCAGCAGCCTGAGTGGGACAACCTACGAGCAGTACTTC
NA	14	TRBV2	TRBJ1-3	NA	CASSPTYSGNTIYF	TGTGCCAGCAGCCCGACATACTCTGGAAACACCATATATTTT
NA	16	TRBV19	TRBJ2-1	NA	CASSIDGQLDYNEQFF	TGTGCCAGTAGTATAGATGGACAGTTAGACTACAATGAGCAGTTCTTC
NA	15	TRBV5-8	TRBJ1-5	NA	CASSPQGYSNQPQHF	TGTGCCAGCAGCCCACAGGGCTATAGCAATCAGCCCCAGCATTTT
few	14	TRBV29-1	TRBJ2-5	TRBD1	CSVSSGTGSKTQYF	TGCAGCGTTTCCTCCGGGACAGGGTCAAAGACCCAGTACTTC
NA	15	TRBV7-9	TRBJ1-4	NA	CASSLGGVTNEKLFF	TGTGCCAGCAGCCTGGGGGGTGTGACTAATGAAAAACTGTTTTTT
NA	16	TRBV5-1	TRBJ2-2	TRBD1	CASSLEGGFELGELFF	TGCGCCAGCAGCTTGGAAGGGGGCTTTGAGCTCGGGGAGCTGTTTTTT
NA	16	TRBV23-1	TRBJ2-5	NA	CASSHVRGSLGETQYF	TGCGCCAGCAGTCACGTCAGGGGTTCTTTAGGAGAGACCCAGTACTTC
NA	12	TRBV4-1	TRBJ2-1	NA	CASSQKGVEQFF	TGCGCCAGCAGCCAAAAAGGGGTTGAGCAGTTCTTC